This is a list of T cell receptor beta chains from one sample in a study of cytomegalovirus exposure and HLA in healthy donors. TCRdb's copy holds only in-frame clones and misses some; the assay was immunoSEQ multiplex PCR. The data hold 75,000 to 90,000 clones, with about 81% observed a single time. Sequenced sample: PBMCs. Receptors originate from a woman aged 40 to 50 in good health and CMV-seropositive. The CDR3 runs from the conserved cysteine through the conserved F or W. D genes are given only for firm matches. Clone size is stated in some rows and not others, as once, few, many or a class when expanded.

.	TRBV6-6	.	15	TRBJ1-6	TGTGCCAGCAGTTACTCGAGGCAGGGTAATTCACCCCTCCACTTT	CASSYSRQGNSPLHF
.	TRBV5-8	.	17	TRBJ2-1	TGTGCCAGCAGCCCCGAAGGGGGGGCGAGCTCCTACAATGAGCAGTTCTTC	CASSPEGGASSYNEQFF
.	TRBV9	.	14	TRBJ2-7	TGTGCCAGCAGCCCCCTAGGGGGGGCCTACGAGCAGTACTTC	CASSPLGGAYEQYF
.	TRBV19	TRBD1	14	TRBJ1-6	TGTGCCAGTAGTACGGGACAGACAATTTCACCCCTCCACTTT	CASSTGQTISPLHF
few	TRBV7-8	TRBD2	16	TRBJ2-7	TGTGCCAGCAGCTTATTACTAGCGGGGGGGCCCTACGAGCAGTACTTC	CASSLLLAGGPYEQYF
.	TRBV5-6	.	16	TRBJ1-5	TGTGCCAGCAGTCCAGACAGGTCAGTTAGCAATCAGCCCCAGCATTTT	CASSPDRSVSNQPQHF
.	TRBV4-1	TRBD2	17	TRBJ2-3	TGCGCCAGCAGCCAAGATGGAGCGGGGGGGGGCACAGATACGCAGTATTTT	CASSQDGAGGGTDTQYF
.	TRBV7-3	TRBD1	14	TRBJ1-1	TGTGCCAGCAGCACACAGGGGGCCGGCACTGAAGCTTTCTTT	CASSTQGAGTEAFF
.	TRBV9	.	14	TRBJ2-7	TGTGCCAGCAGCGTGGCTCCCGGGACCTACGAGCAGTACTTC	CASSVAPGTYEQYF
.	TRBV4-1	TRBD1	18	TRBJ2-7	TGCGCCAGCAGCCAAAAAATACGACCCGGGACAGGGGACTACGAGCAGTACTTC	CASSQKIRPGTGDYEQYF
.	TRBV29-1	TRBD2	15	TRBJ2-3	TGCAGCGTTGAAGGAACTAGCGGGAACACAGATACGCAGTATTTT	CSVEGTSGNTDTQYF
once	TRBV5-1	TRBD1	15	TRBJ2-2	TGCGCCAGCAGCTTCGGACAGGGAAACACCGGGGAGCTGTTTTTT	CASSFGQGNTGELFF
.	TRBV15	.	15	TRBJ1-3	TGTGCCACCAGCAGAGACAGGGGTTCTGGAAACACCATATATTTT	CATSRDRGSGNTIYF
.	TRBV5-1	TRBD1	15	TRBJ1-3	TGCGCCAGCAGCTTGACAGGGGGCACGGGAAACACCATATATTTT	CASSLTGGTGNTIYF
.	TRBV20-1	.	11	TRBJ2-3	TGCAGTGCCGCGAGGGGGGGTACGCAGTATTTT	CSAARGGTQYF
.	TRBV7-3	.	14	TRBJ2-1	TGTGCCAGCAGCCCAGGGATCTCCTACAATGAGCAGTTCTTC	CASSPGISYNEQFF
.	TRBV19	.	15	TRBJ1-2	TGTGCCAGTAGACCGCGAGGGCTGTTGGCTTATGGCTACACCTTC	CASRPRGLLAYGYTF
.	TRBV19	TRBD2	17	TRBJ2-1	TGTGCCAGTAGTAGGATCGGGACTAGCGGGGGGGGGCATGAGCAGTTCTTC	CASSRIGTSGGGHEQFF
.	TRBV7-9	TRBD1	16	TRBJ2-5	TGTTCCAGCAGCTTAGGGGACAGGGGCCTACAAGAGACCCAGTACTTC	CSSSLGDRGLQETQYF
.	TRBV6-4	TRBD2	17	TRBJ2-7	TGTGCCAGCAGTTACCACATTACTAGCGGCAATTTCTACGAGCAGTACTTC	CASSYHITSGNFYEQYF
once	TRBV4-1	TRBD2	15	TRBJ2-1	TGCGCCAGCAGCCAAGAACTAGCGGGGGGGCGAGAGCAGTTCTTC	CASSQELAGGREQFF
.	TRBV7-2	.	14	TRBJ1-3	TGTGCCAGCAGTCCCACAGGGTCTGGAAACACCATATATTTT	CASSPTGSGNTIYF
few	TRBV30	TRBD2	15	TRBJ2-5	TGTGCCTGGAGTGTCGGGACTAGCGACAAAGAGACCCAGTACTTC	CAWSVGTSDKETQYF
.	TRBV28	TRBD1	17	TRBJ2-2	TGTGCCAGCAGTTCCACCCGGACAGGGAAAAGAACCGGGGAGCTGTTTTTT	CASSSTRTGKRTGELFF
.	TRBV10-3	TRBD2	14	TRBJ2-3	TGTGCCATCAATATAGCGGGGGGGACAGATACGCAGTATTTT	CAINIAGGTDTQYF
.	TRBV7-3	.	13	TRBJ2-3	TGTGCCAGCAGCTCCCGGGGGTCAGATACGCAGTATTTT	CASSSRGSDTQYF
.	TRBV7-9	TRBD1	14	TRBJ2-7	TGTGCCAGCAGCCCCCTCCAACAGGGGAACGAGCAGTACTTC	CASSPLQQGNEQYF
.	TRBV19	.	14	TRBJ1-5	TGTGCCAGTAGTAAGCTTGAGGTCAATCAGCCCCAGCATTTT	CASSKLEVNQPQHF
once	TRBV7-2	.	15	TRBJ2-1	TGTGCCAGCAGCCCGTGGGCAGGGAACAACAATGAGCAGTTCTTC	CASSPWAGNNNEQFF
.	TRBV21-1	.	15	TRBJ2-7	TGTGCCAGCAGCAAAGCGACTAGCGGGGAATACGAGCAGTACTTC	CASSKATSGEYEQYF
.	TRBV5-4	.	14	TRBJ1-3	TGTGCCAGCAGGATCTCCGGGGGGAGAAACACCATATATTTT	CASRISGGRNTIYF
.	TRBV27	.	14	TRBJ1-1	TGTGCCAGCAGTTTGGCAGGCTTGAACACTGAAGCTTTCTTT	CASSLAGLNTEAFF
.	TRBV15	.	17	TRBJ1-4	TGTGCCACCAGCAGAAATCGGCCGGGTTCGACTAATGAAAAACTGTTTTTT	CATSRNRPGSTNEKLFF
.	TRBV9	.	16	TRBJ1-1	TGTGCCAGCAGCGTAGATAGGACAGCCCTTACGGCCGGAGCTTTCTTT	CASSVDRTALTAGAFF
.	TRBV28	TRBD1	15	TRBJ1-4	TGTGCCAGCAGTCTATCGACAGGGGGCGAAGAAAAACTGTTTTTT	CASSLSTGGEEKLFF
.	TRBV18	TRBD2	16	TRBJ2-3	TGTGCCAGCTCACCGGGACTAGCGGGGGGGCCGGACACGCAGTATTTT	CASSPGLAGGPDTQYF
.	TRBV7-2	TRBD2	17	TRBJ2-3	TGTGCCAGCAGCTTAACGGGACTAGCGGGGTTTCCAGATACGCAGTATTTT	CASSLTGLAGFPDTQYF
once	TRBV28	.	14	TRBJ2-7	TGTGCCAGCATCCCTTATGGGGGGTTCCACGAGCAGTACTTC	CASIPYGGFHEQYF
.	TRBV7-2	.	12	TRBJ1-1	TGTGCCAGCAGCTTAATCAGAACTGAAGCTTTCTTT	CASSLIRTEAFF
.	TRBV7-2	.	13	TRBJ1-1	TGTGCCAGCAGCCGGGGGACCACCACTGAAGCTTTCTTT	CASSRGTTTEAFF
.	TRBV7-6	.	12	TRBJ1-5	TGTGCCAGCAGCAATAGTAATCAGCCCCAGCATTTT	CASSNSNQPQHF
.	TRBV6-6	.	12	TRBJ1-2	TGTGTCGGGGGGGGACGGGTGAATGGCTACACCTTC	CVGGGRVNGYTF
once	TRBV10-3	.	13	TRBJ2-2	TGTGCCATCAGTGAGGACAAGAGCGGGGAGCTGTTTTTT	CAISEDKSGELFF
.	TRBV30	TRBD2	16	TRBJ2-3	TGTGCCTGGAAAGCCGGGACTAGCGGTACCACAGATACGCAGTATTTT	CAWKAGTSGTTDTQYF
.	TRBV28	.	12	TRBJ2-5	TGTGCCAGCAGCAGTACAGAAGAGACCCAGTACTTC	CASSSTEETQYF
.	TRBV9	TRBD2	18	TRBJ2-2	TGTGCCAGCAGCGTAGATTCTTTGAGCGGGGGATCGGGCGGGGAGCTGTTTTTT	CASSVDSLSGGSGGELFF
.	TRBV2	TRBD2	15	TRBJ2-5	TGTGCCAGCAGTGAAGACGGGGGGGCCGGGGAGACCCAGTACTTC	CASSEDGGAGETQYF
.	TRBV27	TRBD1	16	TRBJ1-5	TGTGCCAGCAGTGGGACAGGGGGCGGTTTAGAACAGCCCCAGCATTTT	CASSGTGGGLEQPQHF
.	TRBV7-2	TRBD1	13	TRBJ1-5	TGTGCCAGCAGTCGACAGGGGCTTCAGCCCCAGCATTTT	CASSRQGLQPQHF
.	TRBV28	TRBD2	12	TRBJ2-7	TGTGCCAGCAGTGTAGCGGGGAGCGAGCAGTACTTC	CASSVAGSEQYF
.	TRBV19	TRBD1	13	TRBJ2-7	TGTGCCAGTAGTCCGGGACAGCTCTACGAGCAGTACTTC	CASSPGQLYEQYF
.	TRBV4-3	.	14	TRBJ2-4	TGCGCCAGCAGCCAAGACAGAGCCAAAAACATTCAGTACTTC	CASSQDRAKNIQYF